Listed below are T cell receptor beta chains from one sample, sequenced in a study of T cells of healthy individuals. TCRdb fed the 5' RACE reads into MiXCR, producing one record per CDR3 protein. The sample has around 98,000 distinct CDR3 sequences; approximately 16% are singletons. The receptors were gathered from a human donor in good health. CDR3s include the opening cysteine and the closing phenylalanine or tryptophan. D genes are given only for firm matches. Size values are once, few and many counts, or a class for expanded clones, and some rows have none.

>TRBJ2-1|NA|many|TRBV2
CASSEIGGSYNEQFF
TGTGCCAGCAGTGAAATCGGGGGCTCCTACAATGAGCAGTTCTTC
>TRBJ1-5|NA|many|TRBV12-3/TRBV12-4
CASSLNTGSPQHF
TGTGCCAGCAGCCTGAACACGGGATCGCCCCAGCATTTT
>TRBJ1-2|NA|few|TRBV7-9
CASSFPPGAGGYTF
TGTGCCAGCAGCTTTCCTCCAGGGGCTGGTGGCTACACCTTC
>TRBJ2-5|TRBD2|NA|TRBV4-2
CASSQERGGRGETQYF
TGTGCCAGCAGCCAAGAGAGAGGCGGGAGGGGTGAGACCCAGTACTTC
>TRBJ2-3|NA|NA|TRBV29-1
CSVTGSSTDTQYF
TGCAGCGTAACTGGCTCCAGCACAGATACGCAGTATTTT
>TRBJ1-2|TRBD1|many|TRBV28
CASSSPGQVDYGYTF
TGTGCCAGCAGCTCCCCGGGACAGGTTGACTATGGCTACACCTTC
>TRBJ2-7|TRBD1|NA|TRBV28
CASSPPGGLEQYF
TGTGCCAGCAGCCCCCCAGGGGGTTTGGAGCAGTACTTC
>TRBJ1-2|NA|few|TRBV25-1
CASSEYGAGGNYGYTF
TGTGCCAGCAGTGAGTACGGGGCCGGGGGCAACTATGGCTACACCTTC
>TRBJ2-5|TRBD1|NA|TRBV25-1
CASSKTGVPGGQYF
TGTGCCAGCAGCAAAACAGGGGTCCCCGGAGGCCAGTACTTC
>TRBJ1-1|NA|many|TRBV20-1
CSARVRTTEAFF
TGCAGTGCTAGAGTAAGGACCACTGAAGCTTTCTTT
>TRBJ2-5|TRBD1|many|TRBV28
CASSPWLDRRYF
TGTGCCAGCAGTCCATGGCTGGACAGGAGGTACTTC
>TRBJ1-3|NA|many|TRBV18
CASSSDSISGNTIYF
TGTGCCAGCTCCTCGGACAGTATCTCTGGAAACACCATATATTTT
>TRBJ1-1|TRBD1|many|TRBV29-1
CSASGGWGMNTEAFF
TGCAGCGCTTCAGGGGGCTGGGGAATGAACACTGAAGCTTTCTTT
>TRBJ1-5|TRBD1|NA|TRBV7-2
CASSYQQGAGQPQHF
TGTGCCAGCAGCTACCAGCAGGGGGCCGGTCAGCCCCAGCATTTT
>TRBJ2-7|NA|few|TRBV20-1
CSVGFDEQYF
TGCAGTGTTGGTTTCGACGAGCAGTACTTC
>TRBJ2-3|NA|many|TRBV29-1
CSVDFGQTQTDTQYF
TGCAGCGTTGATTTCGGACAGACCCAAACAGATACGCAGTATTTT
>TRBJ2-1|TRBD1|NA|TRBV24-1
CATSDPAAGGRNEQFF
TGTGCCACCAGTGATCCCGCGGCAGGGGGTAGAAATGAGCAGTTCTTC
>TRBJ2-7|NA|NA|TRBV21-1
CASSKRMYTYEQYF
TGTGCCAGCAGCAAAAGGATGTATACCTACGAGCAGTACTTC
>TRBJ2-5|NA|many|TRBV20-1
CSARSGRGSETQYF
TGCAGTGCTAGGAGCGGGCGGGGCAGCGAGACCCAGTACTTC
>TRBJ2-5|TRBD1|few|TRBV28
CASSPRGGTMEETQYF
TGTGCCAGCAGCCCCAGAGGGGGCACCATGGAAGAGACCCAGTACTTC
>TRBJ2-7|NA|NA|TRBV7-9
CASSPGAGYEQYF
TGTGCCAGCAGCCCGGGGGCGGGCTACGAGCAGTACTTC
>TRBJ1-3|NA|NA|TRBV19
CASSPWTAGNTIYF
TGTGCCAGTAGTCCCTGGACAGCTGGAAACACCATATATTTT
>TRBJ2-3|TRBD1|NA|TRBV20-1
CSARDDRGKYTQYF
TGCAGTGCTAGAGATGACAGGGGAAAATATACGCAGTATTTT
>TRBJ1-6|TRBD1|NA|TRBV19
CASSMTGGYSPLHF
TGTGCCAGTAGTATGACAGGGGGCTATTCACCCCTCCACTTT
>TRBJ2-1|TRBD2|NA|TRBV5-1
CASSLEGTSGGAGFF
TGCGCCAGCAGCTTGGAAGGGACTAGCGGGGGGGCGGGGTTCTTC
>TRBJ2-7|TRBD1|few|TRBV20-1
CSARGTGGYEQYF
TGCAGTGCTAGAGGGACAGGGGGCTACGAGCAGTACTTC
>TRBJ2-7|NA|few|TRBV6-2/TRBV6-3
CASRPSSSYEQYF
TGTGCCAGCAGGCCGTCGAGCTCCTACGAGCAGTACTTC
>TRBJ1-2|NA|many|TRBV29-1
CSASTAAGYTF
TGCAGCGCATCGACAGCAGCTGGCTACACCTTC
>TRBJ2-3|TRBD2|few|TRBV20-1
CSAALAGGTTDTQYF
TGCAGTGCTGCGCTAGCGGGGGGTACCACAGATACGCAGTATTTT
>TRBJ2-1|TRBD2|many|TRBV4-1
CASSQDGRSYNEQFF
TGCGCCAGCAGCCAAGACGGGAGGTCCTACAATGAGCAGTTCTTC
>TRBJ2-1|TRBD2|NA|TRBV20-1
CSAHGVSGRNEQFF
TGCAGTGCCCATGGGGTTAGCGGGAGGAATGAGCAGTTCTTC
>TRBJ2-1|NA|many|TRBV12-3/TRBV12-4
CASSLGTPSSYNEQFF
TGTGCCAGCAGTCTGGGGACACCGAGCTCCTACAATGAGCAGTTCTTC
>TRBJ1-1|NA|few|TRBV12-3/TRBV12-4
CASSLGGITEAFF
TGTGCCAGCAGTTTAGGGGGGATCACTGAAGCTTTCTTT
>TRBJ2-1|NA|many|TRBV5-6
CASSPDAGAAEQFF
TGTGCCAGCAGCCCCGATGCAGGGGCGGCTGAGCAGTTCTTC
>TRBJ1-5|TRBD1|many|TRBV5-1
CASSLGTGESQPQHF
TGCGCCAGCAGCTTGGGGACAGGGGAGAGTCAGCCCCAGCATTTT
>TRBJ2-5|TRBD1|NA|TRBV18
CASSLSDRVEETQYF
TGTGCCAGCTCACTCTCGGACAGGGTAGAAGAGACCCAGTACTTC
>TRBJ2-5|NA|NA|TRBV4-1
CASSQKIGRDPRGTQYF
TGCGCCAGCAGCCAAAAGATCGGTAGGGACCCCCGTGGGACCCAGTACTTC
>TRBJ1-5|TRBD1|many|TRBV6-1
CASRDRGKSQPQHF
TGTGCCAGCAGGGACAGGGGAAAGAGTCAGCCCCAGCATTTT
>TRBJ1-2|TRBD1|few|TRBV12-3/TRBV12-4
CASRLGQGAKGYTF
TGTGCCAGCAGGCTGGGACAGGGGGCAAAGGGCTACACCTTC
>TRBJ2-3|NA|many|TRBV20-1
CSVDRKSTDTQYF
TGCAGTGTTGACAGGAAAAGCACAGATACGCAGTATTTT
>TRBJ1-2|NA|many|TRBV30
CAWSPGGNGYTF
TGTGCCTGGAGCCCCGGAGGGAATGGCTACACCTTC
>TRBJ2-7|TRBD2|NA|TRBV11-2
CASSFSSGRSGEQYF
TGTGCCAGCAGCTTTTCTAGCGGGAGGTCGGGAGAGCAGTACTTC
>TRBJ1-2|NA|many|TRBV7-6
CASSLSPDNNYGYTF
TGTGCCAGCAGCTTAAGTCCGGACAATAACTATGGCTACACCTTC
>TRBJ2-5|NA|many|TRBV5-6
CASSLLMIPQKYQETQYF
TGTGCCAGCAGCTTACTGATGATCCCTCAGAAATACCAAGAGACCCAGTACTTC
>TRBJ1-6|NA|NA|TRBV7-2
CASSPTSATGNLHF
TGTGCCAGCAGCCCTACGTCGGCTACAGGGAACCTCCACTTT
>TRBJ2-7|TRBD1|NA|TRBV29-1
CSANDRGKFYEQYF
TGCAGCGCAAACGACAGGGGTAAATTCTACGAGCAGTACTTC
>TRBJ2-5|NA|NA|TRBV7-2
CASSSGRGPRETQYF
TGTGCCAGCAGTTCTGGAAGAGGCCCCCGGGAGACCCAGTACTTC
>TRBJ1-1|NA|many|TRBV7-2
CASSLEGRNTEAFF
TGTGCCAGCAGCTTAGAGGGTCGGAACACTGAAGCTTTCTTT
>TRBJ2-1|NA|NA|TRBV28
CASSLTPTNEQFF
TGTGCCAGCAGTTTGACTCCGACCAATGAGCAGTTCTTC
>TRBJ1-1|NA|many|TRBV7-9
CASRRTPGHTEAFF
TGTGCCAGCAGAAGAACCCCGGGCCACACTGAAGCTTTCTTT
>TRBJ1-3|NA|NA|TRBV7-2
CASSLHSSGNTIYF
TGTGCCAGCAGCTTACACAGCTCTGGAAACACCATATATTTT
>TRBJ2-2|NA|once|TRBV7-9
CASSLVRGPAGELFF
TGTGCCAGCAGCTTAGTCCGGGGGCCCGCCGGGGAGCTGTTTTTT
>TRBJ2-1|NA|many|TRBV7-9
CASSLAGLVRNEQFF
TGTGCCAGCAGCTTAGCCGGTCTAGTTAGAAATGAGCAGTTCTTC